These 4 T cell receptor beta chains share one sample of origin, sequenced in a study of immune evolution from preneoplasia to lung adenocarcinoma. TCRdb's copy holds only in-frame clones and misses some; the assay was immunoSEQ multiplex PCR. The profile shows about 41,000 clones, roughly 80% of them singletons. The sequenced sample consisted of FFPE invasive lung adenocarcinoma tissue. The receptors were gathered from a person aged 55 to 70 with lung adenocarcinoma.

This chain connects TRBV4-2 to TRBJ2-5; D unresolved. The CDR3 length is 15 residues. V was clipped by 4 bases and J by 1 base, with 13 bases between them. CDR1 LGHNA and CDR2 YNFKEQ come from the germline V gene. CDR3 bases: TGTGCCAGCAGCCCTACGGGTCGGGTCCAAGAGACCCAGTACTTC. Protein product: CASSPTGRVQETQYF.

The chain couples TRBV2 to TRBJ1-1, with 7 bases that match TRBD1. V dropped 7 bases and J dropped 2; count of bases not matched to a gene: 4. The CDR3 contains 13 residues. Germline V gives CDR1 SNHLY, CDR2 FYNNEI. The CDR3 protein is CASNRDSNTEAFF. Written as DNA, the CDR3 is TGTGCCAGCAATCGGGACAGCAACACTGAAGCTTTCTTT.

This chain uses TRBV28 with TRBJ1-1, with 7 bases identical to TRBD1. In germline, CDR1 is MDHEN, CDR2 SYDVKM. V shed 6 bases and J 6 bases; nucleotides not matched to a gene: 13. The CDR3 contains 15 residues. CDR3 region: CASRLTGTRGSEAFF. The DNA of the CDR3 is TGTGCCAGCAGATTGACAGGGACCCGGGGTTCTGAAGCTTTCTTT.

The chain links TRBV7-7 to TRBJ1-5; 7 bases fit TRBD1. The CDR3 covers 22 residues. With V trimmed by 0 bases and J by 0 bases, 20 bases remained unmatched. The germline gives CDR1 SSHAT, CDR2 FNYEAQ (reference sequence). CDR3 sequence reads: CASSLAGCRSGQRGNSNQPQHF. Written as DNA, the CDR3 is TGTGCCAGCAGCTTAGCGGGATGCCGGTCGGGACAGCGAGGCAATAGCAATCAGCCCCAGCATTTT.